This TCR beta chain was captured by sequencing in a study of T cell responses to AZD1222 COVID-19 vaccine. At the level of the study: Second-dose intervals near 4 or 12 weeks were combined. Study conclusions and caveats: Dominant at 160-218 and 743-854, vaccine-associated CD4 TCRs also spanned spike. All repertoire sampling was performed exclusively after the peak T cell response. Only six or seven AZD1222 recipients were seropositive at baseline.

A remark on this clone: Antigen unknown.

Profiled with immunoSEQ multiplex PCR; TCRdb holds only in-frame clones, not every one. Here the sample spans tens of thousands of clones, over 75% being singletons. The sequence was obtained from an adult in good health. Source: peripheral blood, taken on day 0 of AZD1222 vaccination.

CDR3 region: CASSFRIGGRGDEQFF. DNA for the CDR3: TGTGCCAGCAGTTTCCGAATCGGCGGGAGGGGGGATGAGCAGTTCTTC. The gene calls are TRBV27 and TRBJ2-1, with TRBD2 matching over 9 bases. V shed 3 bases and J 8 bases; nucleotides not matched to a gene: 11. The CDR3 sequence is 16 residues long. Germline V gene sequence: CDR1 MNHEY, CDR2 SMNVEV (reference sequence).